This T cell receptor beta chain was captured in a study of blood T cell repertoires in COVID-19. TCRdb's table, derived via immunoSEQ multiplex PCR, lists solely in-frame clones and lacks some. The table lists 81,000 or so clones, 92% of them singletons. The length of the CDR3 is 15 residues. V lost 1 base, J lost 1 base, and 10 bases lay in between. CDR1 SGHTA and CDR2 FQGNSA come from the germline V gene. Source material: peripheral blood. This clonotype was obtained from a woman aged 60-75 years with active COVID-19. This chain uses TRBV7-2 with TRBJ1-1; D might be TRBD1 (5 bases). The CDR3 reads CASSLEARANTEAFF. CDR3 DNA: TGTGCCAGCAGCTTAGAGGCCAGGGCGAACACTGAAGCTTTCTTT.